This is a list of T cell receptor beta chains from one sample in a study of shared clonotypes between healthy human individuals. The repertoire was sequenced with immunoSEQ multiplex PCR; TCRdb's copy has only in-frame clones and lacks some. The sample holds around 1,900,000 clones, 93% seen once. Input material: naive CD8+ T cells from PBMCs. These receptors all stem from a young man in good health. Some clones in this sample may be carry-over from other donors' samples. CDR3s include the opening cysteine and the closing phenylalanine or tryptophan.

TRBJ1-1 | TRBV28 | CASSPSLRRATEAFF
TRBJ2-3 | TRBV7-8 | CASSLDGEGISDTQYF
TRBJ1-5 | TRBV7-9 | CASTGGGNQPQHF
TRBJ1-1 | TRBV27 | CASSPREGPEAFF
TRBJ2-7 | TRBV28 | CASSLRAGGTDEQYF
TRBJ1-2 | TRBV19 | CASSIMKGALPYGYTF
TRBJ1-6 | TRBV5-6 | CASRRARDRSTLHF
TRBJ2-7 | TRBV7-9 | CASSPPGQGDLYF
TRBJ2-2 | TRBV9 | CASSVSPGQKNTGELFF
TRBJ1-5 | TRBV27 | CASRDLLGGNQPQHF
TRBJ2-3 | TRBV7-9 | CASSDRQGAGTDTQYF
TRBJ2-7 | TRBV5-5 | CASSLAYRTGWTGEQYF
TRBJ1-3 | TRBV5-1 | CASSLRGSTLRLSGNTIYF
TRBJ1-2 | TRBV29-1 | CSVEDSGYTF
TRBJ2-7 | TRBV28 | CASSFPRDSSYEQYF
TRBJ2-2 | TRBV27 | CASSFGVYTGELFF
TRBJ2-1 | TRBV7-6 | CASSLAFPSNEQFF
TRBJ2-1 | TRBV30 | CAWRQGGFYNEQFF
TRBJ1-2 | TRBV9 | CASSVKDKSYGYTF
TRBJ2-7 | TRBV18 | CASSPSRSKPDYEQYF
TRBJ2-3 | TRBV5-1 | CASSSNRGRTDTQYF
TRBJ2-1 | TRBV15 | CATSRVVRGEQFF
TRBJ2-7 | TRBV27 | CASSLSGQNYEQYF
TRBJ2-7 | TRBV7-2 | CASSPGTSYEQYF
TRBJ2-7 | TRBV6-6 | CASSPRSGSVPYEQYF
TRBJ2-7 | TRBV11-2 | CASSLVGSISYEQYF
TRBJ2-1 | TRBV30 | CAWMAPAGPRGNEQFF
TRBJ2-3 | TRBV6-1 | CASSLTGRGDTQYF
TRBJ2-7 | TRBV27 | CASSFGSYEQYF